This T cell receptor (beta chain) was identified during a study of tumor-infiltrating lymphocytes in primary liver carcinoma (TCRdb year 2017). For context, the study as a whole: Hepatocellular carcinoma (four) or combined HCC and intrahepatic cholangiocarcinoma (one) was present in the five patients, who were three men and two women aged 30 to 69 years. The tumors of the five patients were staged as T1-T3 N0M0, with maximum diameters ranging from roughly 4 to 10 cm. Samples yielded roughly 3.5 to 7.13 million productive TCRbeta reads; read depth did not differ significantly between tissue types. For each liver tumor, the study sampled five regions along with adjacent normal tissue and blood, and applied TCRbeta repertoire sequencing, expression microarrays and whole-exome sequencing. A total of 35 or so specimens from 5 patients, comprising about 25 tumor regions, 5 adjacent noncancerous liver tissues and 5 peripheral blood samples, were covered by TCRbeta repertoire sequencing. The 20 to 30 tumor region samples were profiled with Agilent mRNA microarrays so that TCRbeta repertoire diversity could be related to the local molecular phenotype. Technical replicate repertoires showed high reproducibility, with mean shared-clone rates near 0.89 and correlation coefficients above 0.98. Overall study results and their limits: Pairs of tumor regions showed greater repertoire overlap (mean around 36%) than tumor-adjacent pairs (approximately 17%) or tumor-blood pairs (about 15%), which is consistent with antigen-driven expansion. Because the samples were bulk and unsorted, CD4+ and CD8+ T cell repertoires could not be compared. The study included only four or five patients, and the authors note findings should be validated in a larger study. The top 250 clones made up a significantly larger repertoire fraction in tumors than in blood (p = 0.039). Only roughly 7-25% of top clones appeared in all five regions of a tumor, which suggests that tumor-infiltrating T cells are spatially heterogeneous. Because only the TCR beta chain was sequenced and unpaired alpha chains were not captured, true repertoire diversity is likely underestimated.

Total RNA and DNA were co-extracted without cell sorting from approximately 20-30 mg of bulk tissue using the AllPrep DNA/RNA mini kit. Four to six patients with histopathologically diagnosed primary liver carcinoma underwent surgical resection in China between 2015 and March 2016. Patients had chronic HBV infection and were treatment-naive at sampling. Five spatially separated regions were sampled from each tumor: the superior, inferior, left-lateral and right-lateral poles, plus the tumor centre. Histological examination found more than 80% viable tumor cells in every tumor sample. Each fresh piece of tumor and adjacent tissue was cut in two, with one half stored in RNAlater at -80 degrees C and the other half sent for histology. TCRbeta-specific cDNA was reverse-transcribed from approximately 460 ng total RNA using a constant-region primer and ProtoScript II reverse transcriptase. Construction of the TCRbeta libraries relied on three nested rounds of multiplex PCR, following a slightly modified ARM-PCR procedure. Each of the first two PCR rounds ran for 9 to 11 cycles using multiplex TRBV1-TRBV30 forward primers together with a Cbeta reverse primer. Sample barcodes and Illumina adapters were added in a final 25-cycle PCR with Deep VentR polymerase. Before sequencing, amplicons of 200-500 bp were gel-purified using a QIAquick gel extraction kit. TCRbeta amplicons were sequenced on an Illumina HiSeq 2500 with 250-bp paired-end reads. The original methods were these. Trimmomatic v0.33 was used to quality-trim the reads, and FLASH v1.2.11 was used to merge paired reads so that full CDR3 sequences could be recovered. V, D and J germline segments were assigned to the rearranged TCRbeta sequences using MiGEC v1.2.1b. Clonotype statistics and Shannon-Wiener diversity indices were computed with VDJtools v1.0.0. To reduce sampling bias, subsequent analyses other than the diversity analysis used only the 250 most abundant clonotypes in each sample. TCRdb trimmed the raw reads at Q25, called clones with MiXCR and kept productive beta chains. Each CDR3 protein appears once, grouped with its most common genes and DNA. The V and J calls follow TCRdb's processing rather than the paper's. The sample table holds 100,000 or so distinct CDR3 sequences, of which around 66% were seen once. About 12% of the sample is in the top ten clones.

As regards this clonotype: It has no known antigen specificity. One end of the junction does not line up with germline, which may come from a read error.

The CDR1 and CDR2 encoded by the germline V gene are SGHAT and FQNNGV. The CDR3 measures 16 amino acids from cysteine to phenylalanine. This entry keeps only the CDR3 DNA: 48 bases, framed from base 1. This clonotype originated in a woman aged 60-70 years with primary liver carcinoma and hepatitis B virus infection. The V and J genes are TRBV11-2 and TRBJ2-1, with no D gene named confidently. The sample consisted of liver tumor tissue from sampling region 2. The cell subset or site label here, explained by the study, means: tumor region T2, inferior pole. For the CDR3, the sequence is CASSLDVTGVGDGQFF. The DNA reads TGTGCCAGTAGCTTAGATGTGACGGGTGTGGGCGATGGGCAGTTCTTC.